This T cell receptor beta chain was sequenced in a study of identical twins. Whole-study results and caveats: Twin pairs' shared out-of-frame alpha sequences were enriched in low generation probability. With abundant cord blood beta clonotypes, insertions were fewer; memory repertoires showed no such pattern. With beta out-of-frame sequences, excess sharing by twins was weaker.

The germline V gene encodes CDR1 DFQATT and CDR2 SNEGSKA (reference sequence). The CDR3 runs 12 residues. Trimming stripped 6 bases from V and 4 bases from J, with 12 bases between. This clonotype showed up just a few times. The antigen remains undetermined. TCRdb re-called the 5' RACE reads through MiXCR, storing one row per CDR3 protein. Of 500,000 or so distinct CDR3 sequences listed, 14% were seen once; the top ten hold about 0.52%. The same sample was also studied in work on yellow fever vaccine responses in identical twins.

The rearrangement links TRBV20-1 to TRBJ2-5; D is possibly TRBD2 (6 bases). The specimen sequenced was CD4+ T cells sorted from blood. This TCR was recovered from a woman aged 18-35 years in good health. Here the CDR3 DNA reads TGCAGTGCCCCTTGGAGGGGAGAGACCCAGTACTTC. Translating it yields CSAPWRGETQYF.